The following is a T cell receptor (beta chain) sequence with its context. This clonotype was counted many times. Its antigen is unknown. Per-base qualities were not stored, and no clone one base away is much larger. The TCR beta CDR3 regions were amplified from RNA transcripts. For the first round of RT-PCR on the TCR CDR3, the HTBI primer set was used together with the Qiagen OneStep RT-PCR kit. Libraries were constructed in a second round of multiplex PCR, after which size selection and purification were performed. Libraries were sequenced paired-end with 100 bp reads on an Illumina HiSeq2000. The paper's processing steps were these. SOAPnuke was used to process the raw data, throwing out any read that contained adapters or uncalled bases, had a mean Phred below 15, or lacked an exact constant-primer or identifier match. High-quality paired reads were merged with COPE v1.2.5, and unique nucleotide sequences were defined as clonotypes. MiTCR v1.1 was used to align clonotypes to the IMGT TRBV, TRBD and TRBJ reference segments. Only V-J combinations with frequency above 0.0001, covering about 99% of repertoires, were analysed. The TCS score was defined as the ratio of F50 (clonal expansion) to E x V (chaos), calculated using BLOSUM62-based TCRdist between CDR3 peptides within each V-J. Welch's t-statistics and random forest reduced approximately 520 V-J features to about 12, which were used in a naive Bayes classifier (R e1071). Clones were called with MiXCR by TCRdb after fastp trimmed the public reads at Q25, and only in-frame beta chains were retained. A single entry per CDR3 protein holds the most common genes and DNA from its merged rows. The V and J calls reflect TCRdb's pipeline rather than the authors' work. This sample gives 300,000 or so distinct CDR3 sequences in total; 15% to 20% of them show up just once. Clones ranked in the top ten supply around 33% of the sample.

This sample is drawn from a study of T cells in Graves' hyperthyroidism and ophthalmopathy (dated by TCRdb to between 2018 and 2021). In terms of the full investigation: Peripheral blood was sampled at the time of initial diagnosis, prior to any treatment. Thyroid tissue and blood T-cell repertoires from several Graves' hyperthyroidism patients were also compared in the study. After blood sampling, hyperthyroidism patients were treated with methimazole at a starting dose of 30 mg daily, and ophthalmopathy patients were treated with high-dose intravenous methylprednisolone. TCR Vbeta CDR3 sequencing of approximately 140 peripheral blood samples (43 ophthalmopathy, 75 hyperthyroidism and around 17 progressor patients) is reported in the paper. An independent validation cohort of around 19 hyperthyroidism patients and approximately 16 patients who later progressed to ophthalmopathy tested prospective prediction of ophthalmopathy. For training and testing, the roughly 100 patients in the discovery cohort were randomly divided in a 7:3 ratio. TCR V-J signatures able to tell the groups apart were searched for in a discovery cohort of approximately 95 patients, of whom approximately 40 had Graves' ophthalmopathy and under 65 had stable Graves' hyperthyroidism.

V sheds 8 bases and J sheds 1 base, leaving 23 bases between their ends. Including the terminal cysteine and phenylalanine, the CDR3 comprises 18 residues. The read is trimmed to its CDR3 DNA, 54 bases read in frame from base 1. Graves' hyperthyroidism was defined as stable when no progression to ophthalmopathy occurred over 18 months of follow-up. Hyperthyroidism patients were newly diagnosed, with disease duration under 2 months, and aged 18 to 65 years. Exclusion was applied to patients with uncontrolled infections, other autoimmune diseases, pregnancy or lactation. Clinical symptoms, serum thyroxine and TRAb, thyroid ultrasound, and orbital computed tomography formed the basis for the diagnoses. Ficoll-Paque density gradient centrifugation was used to isolate PBMCs from about 9 ml of fresh peripheral blood. Trizol reagent was used to extract total RNA, and RNA quality was then checked on an Agilent 2100 Bioanalyzer.

The full study reports these points: No statistical method was used to set the sample size in advance, and investigators knew the group allocation. Blood samples also contained most of the expanded thyroid clonotypes (frequency above 0.001), which suggests that blood repertoires may reflect thyroid immune responses. In validation, the model predicted progression to ophthalmopathy with around 71% sensitivity and 72% to 85% specificity, a median of around six months before onset. A model built on a 13 V-J signature distinguished ophthalmopathy from stable hyperthyroidism, reaching approximately 89% sensitivity and 81% to 83% specificity in cross-validation and 80%/75% in testing.

The sample taken for sequencing was blood. This sequence originates from a young man with Graves' hyperthyroidism. Rearrangement joined TRBV12-3 or TRBV12-4 to TRBJ2-2, with a weak D call of TRBD2 (6 bases match). The CDR3 protein: CASSSSGARGRNTGELFF. The nucleotide sequence is given as TGTGCCAGCTCATCCTCTGGGGCCCGGGGGAGGAACACCGGGGAGCTGTTTTTT.